The rows below give T cell receptor beta chains drawn from one sample of a study of blood T cell repertoires in COVID-19. Measured with immunoSEQ multiplex PCR; TCRdb has only the in-frame clones, and not every one. This repertoire shows fewer than 300,000 clones, around 79% found once; its top ten account for around 3.2%. The specimen sequenced was peripheral blood. The receptors shown here come from a woman over 75 with acute or convalescent COVID-19. CDR3s include the opening cysteine and the closing phenylalanine or tryptophan. D genes are given only for firm matches. Rows may omit the clone size; those that give it use once, few, many or a size class.

v_gene	j_gene	d_gene	abundance	CDR3nt	CDR3aa
TRBV5-3	TRBJ2-5	-	-	TGTGCCAGAAGCTACCACAGAAAAGAGACCCAGTACTTC	CARSYHRKETQYF
TRBV5-4	TRBJ2-3	-	-	TGTGCCAGCAGCTTTCAGGGGAGCACAGATACGCAGTATTTT	CASSFQGSTDTQYF
TRBV3-1/TRBV3-2	TRBJ1-3	-	-	TGTGCCAGCAGCCAAGGGAAACAGGGTCCAGGAAACACCATATATTTT	CASSQGKQGPGNTIYF
TRBV10-3	TRBJ2-5	TRBD1	few	TGTGCCATCGGGGCGACAGGACAGGGAAGGGAGACCCAGTACTTC	CAIGATGQGRETQYF
TRBV10-3	TRBJ1-3	TRBD1	-	TGTGCCATCAGCCCGGACAGGGTCGGAAACACCATATATTTT	CAISPDRVGNTIYF
TRBV5-1	TRBJ2-1	TRBD2	-	TGCGCCAGCAGCTTGGCAACGACTAGCGGAGACTACAATGAGCAGTTCTTC	CASSLATTSGDYNEQFF
TRBV6-5	TRBJ1-1	-	-	TGTGCCAGCAGTTACGGGGGTCCCGGGAGCCGCGCTTTCTTT	CASSYGGPGSRAFF
TRBV15	TRBJ1-1	-	-	TGTGCCACCAGCAGAGAATCCCCGAGCTGGGGGAGGACTGAAGCTTTCTTT	CATSRESPSWGRTEAFF
TRBV7-9	TRBJ1-4	-	-	TGTGCCAGCAGTCGCCAGGGTCCAACTAATGAAAAACTGTTTTTT	CASSRQGPTNEKLFF
TRBV29-1	TRBJ1-2	-	-	TGCAGCGTTGACAGGGTCGATGGCTACACCTTC	CSVDRVDGYTF
TRBV18	TRBJ1-1	TRBD1	once	TGTGCCAGCTCACAAATCGGGACAGGGGGAACAAACACTGAAGCTTTCTTT	CASSQIGTGGTNTEAFF
TRBV2	TRBJ1-4	-	-	TGTGCCAGCAGTGTGGGAGTTGCAACTAATGAAAAACTGTTTTTT	CASSVGVATNEKLFF
TRBV4-1	TRBJ2-1	TRBD2	-	TGCGCCAGCAGGAGGGGACTAGAGGGCAATGAGCAGTTCTTC	CASRRGLEGNEQFF
TRBV10-3	TRBJ1-5	-	few	TGTGCCACAAGCCTACAGTCTGGCAATCAGCCCCAGCATTTT	CATSLQSGNQPQHF
TRBV3-1/TRBV3-2	TRBJ1-2	TRBD1	-	TGTGCCAGCAGCCCCCCGACAGGGGGCCTCTATGGCTACACCTTC	CASSPPTGGLYGYTF
TRBV4-3	TRBJ1-4	TRBD1	once	TGCGCCAGCAGCCAAGGGGACAGAAACTTGGAAAAACTGTTTTTT	CASSQGDRNLEKLFF
TRBV12-5	TRBJ1-1	-	few	TGTGCTAGTGGAAGAAATATAGGAGGGACTGAAGCTTTCTTT	CASGRNIGGTEAFF
TRBV7-2	TRBJ1-2	TRBD1	-	TGTGCCAGCAGCCGCGCCGTCACGGGACAGAGAGGCTACACCTTC	CASSRAVTGQRGYTF
TRBV18	TRBJ2-1	-	-	TGTGCCAGCTCCCCTCTACCCGGGACAAGCTCCTACAATGAGCAGTTCTTC	CASSPLPGTSSYNEQFF
TRBV6-5	TRBJ1-3	TRBD1	-	TGTGCCAGCAGTTACTCGGGGACAGCCTCTGGAAACACCATATATTTT	CASSYSGTASGNTIYF
TRBV19	TRBJ1-4	-	-	TGTGCCAGTCGGAACCCCTTTGGACGGGGTGGGGAAAAACTGTTTTTT	CASRNPFGRGGEKLFF
TRBV5-1	TRBJ2-6	TRBD2	-	TGCGCCAGCAGCTTGTATGCTAGCGGGAGCCCTGGGGCCAACGTCCTGACTTTC	CASSLYASGSPGANVLTF
TRBV5-1	TRBJ2-1	TRBD2	-	TGCGCCAGCAGCCTCGTAGCGGGAGGGCCGTTCAATGAGCAGTTCTTC	CASSLVAGGPFNEQFF
TRBV6-5	TRBJ2-7	TRBD2	once	TGTGCCAGCAAATCGGGGGGTGCCTACGAGCAGTACTTC	CASKSGGAYEQYF
TRBV6-2/TRBV6-3	TRBJ1-3	-	once	TGTGCCAGCAGTACCAGGAGGGGACCGGGTGGAAACACCATATATTTT	CASSTRRGPGGNTIYF
TRBV14	TRBJ2-6	-	-	TGTGCCAGCAGCCAGTACACTGGGGCCAACGTCCTGACTTTC	CASSQYTGANVLTF
TRBV19	TRBJ2-1	TRBD2	once	TGTGCCAGTAGTATAATAGAGGCTAGCGGGAGGAATGAGCAGTTCTTC	CASSIIEASGRNEQFF
TRBV6-2/TRBV6-3	TRBJ1-5	TRBD1	-	TGTGCCAGCAGTATAACGGACAGGGGGGCTAATCAGCCCCAGCATTTT	CASSITDRGANQPQHF
TRBV6-2/TRBV6-3	TRBJ2-3	-	few	TGTGCCAGCAGTTACTCTGGAGGCGCCACAGATACGCAGTATTTT	CASSYSGGATDTQYF
TRBV2	TRBJ1-1	TRBD1	-	TGTGCCAGCAGGATAGGACAGGTGAGGAACACTGAAGCTTTCTTT	CASRIGQVRNTEAFF
TRBV3-1/TRBV3-2	TRBJ1-1	-	-	TGTGCCAGCAGCCCTAGCACTATGGCTGCCCCAATGAACACTGAAGCTTTCTTT	CASSPSTMAAPMNTEAFF
TRBV6-2/TRBV6-3	TRBJ1-6	TRBD1	-	TGTGCCAGCAGTTGGGACAGAAATAATTCACCCCTCCACTTT	CASSWDRNNSPLHF